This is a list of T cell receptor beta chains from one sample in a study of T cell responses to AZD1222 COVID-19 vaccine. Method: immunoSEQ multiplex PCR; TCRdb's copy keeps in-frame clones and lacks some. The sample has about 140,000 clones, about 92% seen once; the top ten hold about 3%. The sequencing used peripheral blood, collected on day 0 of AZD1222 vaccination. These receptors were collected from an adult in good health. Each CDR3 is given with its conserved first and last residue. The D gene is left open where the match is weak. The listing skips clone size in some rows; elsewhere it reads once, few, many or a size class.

CDR3nt: TGTGCCAGTAGTATCATAGGGACGGGGCTCAATGAGCAGTTCTTC
CDR3aa: CASSIIGTGLNEQFF
len: 15
abundance: .
j_gene: TRBJ2-1
v_gene: TRBV19
d_gene: .

CDR3nt: TGTGCCAGCTCACCACAGGGGACCCTCCTGAACACTGAAGCTTTCTTT
CDR3aa: CASSPQGTLLNTEAFF
len: 16
abundance: .
j_gene: TRBJ1-1
v_gene: TRBV18
d_gene: .

CDR3nt: TGTGCCAGCTCGCCAGCAGGTCCCACTGAAGCTTTCTTT
CDR3aa: CASSPAGPTEAFF
len: 13
abundance: .
j_gene: TRBJ1-1
v_gene: TRBV18
d_gene: .

CDR3nt: TGTGCCAGCAGCTGGACGGATTGGAACACCGGGGAGCTGTTTTTT
CDR3aa: CASSWTDWNTGELFF
len: 15
abundance: .
j_gene: TRBJ2-2
v_gene: TRBV5-6
d_gene: .

CDR3nt: TGTGCCAGCAGCTTGGCCCCAGACTATAGCAATCAGCCCCAGCATTTT
CDR3aa: CASSLAPDYSNQPQHF
len: 16
abundance: .
j_gene: TRBJ1-5
v_gene: TRBV5-8
d_gene: .

CDR3nt: TGTGCCAGCAGCCGGACAGGGGTACCCTCTAATTCACCCCTCCACTTT
CDR3aa: CASSRTGVPSNSPLHF
len: 16
abundance: once
j_gene: TRBJ1-6
v_gene: TRBV5-8
d_gene: TRBD1

CDR3nt: TGTGCCAGCAGCTCCCAGGGGGCCACAGATACGCAGTATTTT
CDR3aa: CASSSQGATDTQYF
len: 14
abundance: .
j_gene: TRBJ2-3
v_gene: TRBV7-3
d_gene: TRBD1

CDR3nt: TGTGCCTGGAGTGAGCGGGCGGGTGCCTACGAGCAGTACTTC
CDR3aa: CAWSERAGAYEQYF
len: 14
abundance: .
j_gene: TRBJ2-7
v_gene: TRBV30
d_gene: .

CDR3nt: TGTGCCAGCAGTACCAGGACAGGAAACTATGGCTACACCTTC
CDR3aa: CASSTRTGNYGYTF
len: 14
abundance: .
j_gene: TRBJ1-2
v_gene: TRBV6-6
d_gene: TRBD1

CDR3nt: TGCGCCAGCAGCTTGGGGACAGGACTGGGGGATCAGCCCCAGCATTTT
CDR3aa: CASSLGTGLGDQPQHF
len: 16
abundance: .
j_gene: TRBJ1-5
v_gene: TRBV5-1
d_gene: TRBD1

CDR3nt: TGTGCCATCAGGGAGGGAGGCGGGGTGGATGAGCAGTTCTTC
CDR3aa: CAIREGGGVDEQFF
len: 14
abundance: .
j_gene: TRBJ2-1
v_gene: TRBV10-3
d_gene: .

CDR3nt: TGTGCCAGCAGTGATGGAACTAGCGCGCGTGAGCAGTTCTTC
CDR3aa: CASSDGTSAREQFF
len: 14
abundance: few
j_gene: TRBJ2-1
v_gene: TRBV6-4
d_gene: TRBD2

CDR3nt: TGTGCCAGCAGCTTAGGTGGAGGGAAACGAGAGCAGTTCTTC
CDR3aa: CASSLGGGKREQFF
len: 14
abundance: .
j_gene: TRBJ2-1
v_gene: TRBV7-8
d_gene: .

CDR3nt: TGCGCCAGCAGCCAAGGGACATCGACCTACGAGCAGTACTTC
CDR3aa: CASSQGTSTYEQYF
len: 14
abundance: .
j_gene: TRBJ2-7
v_gene: TRBV4-1
d_gene: .

CDR3nt: TGTGCTAGTGGTTTGCCCCACACTGAAGCTTTCTTT
CDR3aa: CASGLPHTEAFF
len: 12
abundance: .
j_gene: TRBJ1-1
v_gene: TRBV12-5
d_gene: .

CDR3nt: TGTGCCAGCAGCGGGGGGGGTGGCAAAAACATTCAGTACTTC
CDR3aa: CASSGGGGKNIQYF
len: 14
abundance: .
j_gene: TRBJ2-4
v_gene: TRBV6-5
d_gene: TRBD2

CDR3nt: TGTGCCAGCTCACCTGGTGGGGCCGGCCTAGACTATGGCTACACCTTC
CDR3aa: CASSPGGAGLDYGYTF
len: 16
abundance: .
j_gene: TRBJ1-2
v_gene: TRBV18
d_gene: .

CDR3nt: TGTGCCAGCAGCTTGCCGGACAGGGGCACTGAAGCTTTCTTT
CDR3aa: CASSLPDRGTEAFF
len: 14
abundance: once
j_gene: TRBJ1-1
v_gene: TRBV7-9
d_gene: TRBD1

CDR3nt: TGTGCCAGCAGCTTTGAAGCGACTGATGGGTGCTCCAACTATGGCTACACCTTC
CDR3aa: CASSFEATDGCSNYGYTF
len: 18
abundance: .
j_gene: TRBJ1-2
v_gene: TRBV5-7
d_gene: .

CDR3nt: TGTGCCAGCAGTAAGACCGGGACTAGCGTGTTCAATGAGCAGTTCTTC
CDR3aa: CASSKTGTSVFNEQFF
len: 16
abundance: .
j_gene: TRBJ2-1
v_gene: TRBV27
d_gene: TRBD2

CDR3nt: TGTGCCAGCAGCAATCCCGGGGCCCCCTACGAGCAGTACTTC
CDR3aa: CASSNPGAPYEQYF
len: 14
abundance: .
j_gene: TRBJ2-7
v_gene: TRBV28
d_gene: .

CDR3nt: TGTGCCAGCAGCCAATATAACAGCGATGGCTACACCTTC
CDR3aa: CASSQYNSDGYTF
len: 13
abundance: once
j_gene: TRBJ1-2
v_gene: TRBV14
d_gene: .

CDR3nt: TGTGCCAGCAGCCGGGGACAGGGTCGCCAGCCCCAGCATTTT
CDR3aa: CASSRGQGRQPQHF
len: 14
abundance: .
j_gene: TRBJ1-5
v_gene: TRBV6-2/TRBV6-3
d_gene: TRBD1

CDR3nt: TGTGCCAGCAGCTTAGCTTCTCAGGGGAACACTGAAGCTTTCTTT
CDR3aa: CASSLASQGNTEAFF
len: 15
abundance: .
j_gene: TRBJ1-1
v_gene: TRBV7-9
d_gene: .

CDR3nt: TGTGCCACCAGCTCGACTAGCGGGATCACCTACAATGAGCAGTTCTTC
CDR3aa: CATSSTSGITYNEQFF
len: 16
abundance: .
j_gene: TRBJ2-1
v_gene: TRBV15
d_gene: TRBD2

CDR3nt: TGCGCCAGCAGTGAGTCAGGACTAGCGGGAGTCTACGAGCAGTACTTC
CDR3aa: CASSESGLAGVYEQYF
len: 16
abundance: once
j_gene: TRBJ2-7
v_gene: TRBV10-1
d_gene: TRBD2

CDR3nt: TGTGCCAGCAGCTTGACTCGACTAGCGGGAGGGAGTGATACGCAGTATTTT
CDR3aa: CASSLTRLAGGSDTQYF
len: 17
abundance: .
j_gene: TRBJ2-3
v_gene: TRBV7-2
d_gene: TRBD2

CDR3nt: TGTGCCTGCGCAGAGGGACTGCGGGAGACCCAGTACTTC
CDR3aa: CACAEGLRETQYF
len: 13
abundance: few
j_gene: TRBJ2-5
v_gene: TRBV30
d_gene: .

CDR3nt: TGTGCCAGCAGTCCTAAGTACGAGCAGTACTTC
CDR3aa: CASSPKYEQYF
len: 11
abundance: .
j_gene: TRBJ2-7
v_gene: TRBV2
d_gene: .

CDR3nt: TGTGCCAGTAGTCCCCCGGGTTACGGAAGATACAATGAGCAGTTCTTC
CDR3aa: CASSPPGYGRYNEQFF
len: 16
abundance: .
j_gene: TRBJ2-1
v_gene: TRBV19
d_gene: .

CDR3nt: TGTGCCAGCAGCTTTGGGACAGTCACTGAAGCTTTCTTT
CDR3aa: CASSFGTVTEAFF
len: 13
abundance: once
j_gene: TRBJ1-1
v_gene: TRBV5-4
d_gene: TRBD1

CDR3nt: TGTGCCAGCTCACCACCGGCCGGCACTACGGTCAATGAGCAGTTCTTC
CDR3aa: CASSPPAGTTVNEQFF
len: 16
abundance: few
j_gene: TRBJ2-1
v_gene: TRBV18
d_gene: .

CDR3nt: TGCGCCAGCAGCCAAGAACCTAGCGGGGGGAGATACGAGCAGTACTTC
CDR3aa: CASSQEPSGGRYEQYF
len: 16
abundance: .
j_gene: TRBJ2-7
v_gene: TRBV4-1
d_gene: TRBD2

CDR3nt: TGTGCCAGCACGATTCTAGCGGGACATGCGCCCCGACACCGGGGAGCTGTTTTT
CDR3aa: CASTILAGHAPRHRGAVF
len: 18
abundance: .
j_gene: TRBJ2-2
v_gene: TRBV2
d_gene: TRBD2

CDR3nt: TGCAGCGCCGCAGCGGGGCCCCCTTCCTACGAGCAGTACTTC
CDR3aa: CSAAAGPPSYEQYF
len: 14
abundance: .
j_gene: TRBJ2-7
v_gene: TRBV29-1
d_gene: TRBD2